The 14 T cell receptor beta chains listed next were all sequenced from one sample in a study of cytomegalovirus exposure and HLA in healthy donors. Clones were sequenced by immunoSEQ multiplex PCR, and TCRdb holds only the in-frame ones, with some missing. The table lists about 220,000 clones, over 80% of them singletons. The material sequenced was PBMCs. The receptors originated from a woman under 30 in good health and CMV-seronegative.

The chain combines TRBV10-3 with TRBJ1-2; 7 positions match TRBD1. V lost 6 bases, J lost 3 bases, and 7 bases stayed unmatched. Germline V gene sequence: CDR1 ENHRY, CDR2 SYGVKD. The CDR3 spans 14 residues. CDR3 bases: TGTGCCATCAGCCAAACAACAGGGGACTATGGCTACACCTTC. Translated: CAISQTTGDYGYTF.

V and J are TRBV4-1 and TRBJ2-2, with TRBD2 matching 7 bases. The CDR3 loop spans 16 amino acids. The V segment lost 6 bases and the J segment 1 base; nucleotides outside the gene matches: 8. The germline gives CDR1 MGHRA, CDR2 YSYEKL. This CDR3 is CASRPPGGRNTGELFF. For the CDR3, the DNA is TGCGCCAGCAGGCCTCCGGGAGGAAGGAACACCGGGGAGCTGTTTTTT.

This chain joins TRBV7-3 and TRBJ2-1, with 9 bases fitting TRBD2. The junction had 12 bases not matched to a gene; V was cut back by 2 bases and J by 1 base. CDR1 is SGHTA, CDR2 FQGTGA, per germline. There are 19 residues in the CDR3. The chain's CDR3 is CASSLLGGRASGSYNEQFF. In DNA, the CDR3 is TGTGCCAGCAGCTTACTCGGCGGGAGGGCCTCAGGGTCCTACAATGAGCAGTTCTTC.

The genes are TRBV2 and TRBJ1-2; 11 bases are a match to TRBD1. Trimming at V came to 3 bases and at J to 11 bases, leaving 8 bases not matched to a gene. The CDR3 length is 14 residues. Germline loops: CDR1 SNHLY, CDR2 FYNNEI. The DNA of the CDR3 is TGTGCCAGCAGTGATTACGGACAGGGGGCTGGATACACCTTC. Translating gives CASSDYGQGAGYTF.

This chain connects TRBV18 to TRBJ2-7, with TRBD2 identical over 16 bases. Germline V gives CDR1 KGHSH, CDR2 LQKENI. The CDR3 loop spans 17 amino acids. J was trimmed by 4 bases and V by 2 bases; bases with no gene match: 5. DNA of the CDR3: TGTGCCAGCTCACCAGTTGGGACTAGCGGGAGGGATTACGAGCAGTACTTC. Protein: CASSPVGTSGRDYEQYF.

The sample holds a few counts of this clone. This sequence joins TRBV19 and TRBJ2-5; no reliable D call. The germline gives CDR1 LNHDA, CDR2 SQIVND (reference sequence). V gave up 5 bases and J gave up 5 bases, with 6 bases separating them. This CDR3 has 11 amino acids. CDR3 sequence (DNA): TGTGCCAGTAGTTCCGAGGAGACCCAGTACTTC. Protein product: CASSSEETQYF.

V and J are TRBV6-1 and TRBJ2-4; 7 bases match TRBD1. The CDR3 contains 14 residues. Germline V lookup: CDR1 MNHNS, CDR2 SASEGT. V shed 1 base, J shed 7 bases, and the junction held 4 bases outside the gene matches. The CDR3 spells CASSEGQGLNIQYF. The CDR3 DNA sequence: TGTGCCAGCAGTGAAGGACAGGGTCTGAACATTCAGTACTTC.

The chain is built from TRBV7-8 and TRBJ2-1, with TRBD1 matching 8 bases. The CDR3 covers 15 residues. V shed 2 bases and J 0 bases; nucleotides not matched to a gene: 0. Per the germline V gene, CDR1 is SGHVS and CDR2 is FQNEAQ. CDR3 loop: CASSLTGGSYNEQFF. CDR3 nucleotide sequence: TGTGCCAGCAGCTTAACAGGGGGCTCCTACAATGAGCAGTTCTTC.

V usage is TRBV6-1 and J usage is TRBJ2-7; tentatively, D is TRBD2 (6 bases). Trimming removed 11 bases at V and 3 bases at J, with 14 bases between. The CDR3 has 12 amino acids. CDR1 is MNHNS and CDR2 is SASEGT in the germline V gene. The CDR3 bases are TGTGCCTGCGGGGTGGCCTTCTACGAGCAGTACTTC. Protein sequence: CACGVAFYEQYF.

The genes are TRBV9 and TRBJ2-6, with TRBD2 matching over 15 bases. Trimming cost V 3 bases and J 2 bases; bases outside gene matches: 0. From germline, CDR1 is SGDLS and CDR2 YYNGEE. The CDR3 sequence is 17 residues long. CDR3 protein: CASSGTSGRAGANVLTF. CDR3 DNA: TGTGCCAGCAGCGGGACTAGCGGGAGGGCTGGGGCCAACGTCCTGACTTTC.

The chain links TRBV29-1 to TRBJ1-2; D is uncertain. This CDR3 is built from 12 residues. Trimming removed 5 bases from V and 1 base from J, with 8 bases in between. Germline V gene data show CDR1 as SQVTM and CDR2 as ANQGSEA. The CDR3 nucleotides are TGCAGCGTTTCCCCGGTTAACTATGGCTACACCTTC. Translating gives CSVSPVNYGYTF.

The sample holds one count of this clone. This chain joins TRBV7-8 and TRBJ2-6; 8 bases line up with TRBD1. In germline, CDR1 is SGHVS, CDR2 FQNEAQ. This CDR3 comprises 18 residues. V was pared by 5 bases and J by 1 base, with 10 bases of the junction left unmatched. CDR3 DNA: TGTGCCAGCAGCCCCCGACAGGGGCCAGGATCTGGGGCCAACGTCCTGACTTTC. Translated, it gives CASSPRQGPGSGANVLTF.

The chain combines TRBV9 with TRBJ1-2, with D hard to call. This CDR3 contains 13 residues. Per the germline V gene, CDR1 is SGDLS and CDR2 is YYNGEE. Trimming left V 0 bases short and J 6 bases short, with 9 bases between. The CDR3 sequence is CASSVVNSNGYTF. The CDR3 DNA reads TGTGCCAGCAGCGTAGTTAACTCGAATGGCTACACCTTC.

The count of this clone is one. V gene TRBV27 combines with J gene TRBJ2-7; D may be TRBD1 (6 bases). This CDR3 spans 14 amino acids. V was trimmed by 8 bases and J by 7 bases, leaving 21 bases between them. Germline loops: CDR1 MNHEY, CDR2 SMNVEV (reference sequence). The CDR3 DNA reads TGTGCCAGCGCTGAGTCTGGGCACAGGGTAGAGCAGTACTTC. Translated, it gives CASAESGHRVEQYF.